This T cell receptor beta chain was retrieved from a study of T cells in Graves' hyperthyroidism and ophthalmopathy. This clonotype has a count of ten or more. Clinical symptoms, serum thyroxine, TRAb, thyroid ultrasound and orbital computed tomography informed diagnoses. CDR3 length equals 14 residues. Trimming at V came to 5 bases and at J to 5 bases, leaving 8 bases not matched to a gene. Germline V lookup: CDR1 PRHDT, CDR2 FYEKMQ (reference sequence). From RNA transcripts, TCR beta CDR3 regions were amplified. A first-round RT-PCR of the TCR CDR3 used the HTBI primer set. TCRdb re-called the multiplex PCR reads through MiXCR, storing one row per CDR3 protein. The sample shows a few hundred thousand distinct CDR3 sequences, roughly 19% of them seen only once.

V is TRBV13 and J is TRBJ2-7; 8 nucleotides agree with TRBD2. Sequencing input: blood. This TCR came from a man aged 50 to 60 with Graves' ophthalmopathy. The CDR3 DNA reads as TGTGCCAGCAGCCGCGGGGGGCAGGGTAACGAGCAGTACTTC. It specifies CASSRGGQGNEQYF.